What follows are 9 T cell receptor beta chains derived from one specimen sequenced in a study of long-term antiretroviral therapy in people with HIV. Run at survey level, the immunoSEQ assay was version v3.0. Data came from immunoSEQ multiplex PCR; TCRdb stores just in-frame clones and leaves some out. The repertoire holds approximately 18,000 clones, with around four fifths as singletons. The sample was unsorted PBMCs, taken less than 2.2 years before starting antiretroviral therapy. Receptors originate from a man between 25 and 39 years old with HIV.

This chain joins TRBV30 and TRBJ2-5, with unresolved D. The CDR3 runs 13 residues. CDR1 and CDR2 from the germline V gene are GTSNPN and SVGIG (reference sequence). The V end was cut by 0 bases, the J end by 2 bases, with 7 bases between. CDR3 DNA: TGTGCCTGGAGTGTCAGTGGGCAAGAGACCCAGTACTTC. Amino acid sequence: CAWSVSGQETQYF.

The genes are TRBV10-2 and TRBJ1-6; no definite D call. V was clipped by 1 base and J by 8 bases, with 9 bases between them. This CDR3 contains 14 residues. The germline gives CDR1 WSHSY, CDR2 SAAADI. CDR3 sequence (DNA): TGCGCCAGCAGTGAGTTCAGGACCGATTCACCCCTCCACTTT. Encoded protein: CASSEFRTDSPLHF.

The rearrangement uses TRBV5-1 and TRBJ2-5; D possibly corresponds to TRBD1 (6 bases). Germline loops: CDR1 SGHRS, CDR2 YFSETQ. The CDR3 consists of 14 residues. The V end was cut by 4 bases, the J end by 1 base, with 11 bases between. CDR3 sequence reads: CASSPGTPQETQYF. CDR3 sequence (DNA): TGCGCCAGCAGCCCTGGGACACCCCAAGAGACCCAGTACTTC.

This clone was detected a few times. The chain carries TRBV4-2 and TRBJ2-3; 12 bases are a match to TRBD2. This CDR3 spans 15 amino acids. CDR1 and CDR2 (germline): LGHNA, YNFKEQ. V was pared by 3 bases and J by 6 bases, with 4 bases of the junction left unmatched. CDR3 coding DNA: TGTGCCAGCAGCCAGCTAGCGGGAGGGTTGGATACGCAGTATTTT. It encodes CASSQLAGGLDTQYF.

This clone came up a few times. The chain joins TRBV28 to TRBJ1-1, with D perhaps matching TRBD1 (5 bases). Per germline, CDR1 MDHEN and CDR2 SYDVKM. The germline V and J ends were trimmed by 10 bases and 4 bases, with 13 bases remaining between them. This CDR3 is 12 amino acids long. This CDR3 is CATGGGTTEAFF. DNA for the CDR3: TGTGCCACTGGGGGAGGGACCACTGAAGCTTTCTTT. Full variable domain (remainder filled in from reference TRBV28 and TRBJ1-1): DVKVTQSSRYLVKRTGEKVFLECVQDMDHENMFWYRQDPGLGLRLIYFSYDVKMKEKGDIPEGYSVSREKKERFSLILESASTNQTSMYLCATGGGTTEAFFGQGTRLTVV.

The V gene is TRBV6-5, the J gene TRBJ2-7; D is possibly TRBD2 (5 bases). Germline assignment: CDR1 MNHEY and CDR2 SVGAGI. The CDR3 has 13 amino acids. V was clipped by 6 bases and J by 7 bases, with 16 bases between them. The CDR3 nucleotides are TGTGCCAGCAGGAGAGGGCCCCACGTGGAGCAGTACTTC. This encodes CASRRGPHVEQYF.

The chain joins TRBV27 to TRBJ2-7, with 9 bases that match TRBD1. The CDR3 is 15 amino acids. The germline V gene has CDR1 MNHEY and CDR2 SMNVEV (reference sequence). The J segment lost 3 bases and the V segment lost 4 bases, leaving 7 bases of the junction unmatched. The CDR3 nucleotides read TGTGCCAGCAGTTCCTCCGGGACAGGGTACTACGAGCAGTACTTC. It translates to CASSSSGTGYYEQYF.

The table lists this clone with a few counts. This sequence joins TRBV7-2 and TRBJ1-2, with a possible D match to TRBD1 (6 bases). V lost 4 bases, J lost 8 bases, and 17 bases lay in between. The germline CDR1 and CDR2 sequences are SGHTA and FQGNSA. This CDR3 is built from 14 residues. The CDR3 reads CASSSPDNRDGYTF. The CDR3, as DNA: TGTGCCAGCAGCTCCCCGGATAACAGGGACGGCTACACCTTC.

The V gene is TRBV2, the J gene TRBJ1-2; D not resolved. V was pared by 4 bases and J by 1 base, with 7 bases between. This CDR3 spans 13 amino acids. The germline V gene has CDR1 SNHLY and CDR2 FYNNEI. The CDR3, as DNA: TGTGCCAGCAGTGTTGAGAGTAACTATGGCTACACCTTC. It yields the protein CASSVESNYGYTF.